Listed below are T cell receptor beta chains from one sample, sequenced in a study of human T cells and chemical hapten exposure. MiXCR, applied by TCRdb to the RACE reads, yields one record per CDR3 protein. The sample lists tens of thousands of distinct CDR3 sequences, under 11% occurring once. The sequenced sample was whole blood, obtained in connection with sensitization to the hapten diphenylcyclopropenone (DPC). Receptor source: a woman aged 45-65 years with alopecia areata. Some clones in this sample may be carry-over from other donors' samples. Each CDR3 is given with its conserved first and last residue. The order of the fields is CDR3 protein, V gene, J gene.

CDR3aa: CSVVRELGTEAFF; v_gene: TRBV29-1; j_gene: TRBJ1-1
CDR3aa: CASSLGGGYGYTF; v_gene: TRBV27; j_gene: TRBJ1-2
CDR3aa: CASSQARGTSLFHEQFF; v_gene: TRBV3-1; j_gene: TRBJ2-1
CDR3aa: CASSLSGEVRDTEAFF; v_gene: TRBV28; j_gene: TRBJ1-1
CDR3aa: CASSLDTVSPLHF; v_gene: TRBV7-8; j_gene: TRBJ1-6
CDR3aa: CASSRGLRNTEAFF; v_gene: TRBV7-2; j_gene: TRBJ1-1
CDR3aa: CASRRTTSYGYTF; v_gene: TRBV28; j_gene: TRBJ1-2
CDR3aa: CSVAGTEAFF; v_gene: TRBV29-1; j_gene: TRBJ1-1
CDR3aa: CSVKAIRTGTEAFF; v_gene: TRBV29-1; j_gene: TRBJ1-1
CDR3aa: CASSTAGSIPEQYF; v_gene: TRBV7-9; j_gene: TRBJ2-7
CDR3aa: CSVEFPGDTQYF; v_gene: TRBV29-1; j_gene: TRBJ2-3
CDR3aa: CASAVPGANVPTF; v_gene: TRBV12-5; j_gene: TRBJ2-6
CDR3aa: CASSLTSGYSYEQYF; v_gene: TRBV7-2; j_gene: TRBJ2-7
CDR3aa: CSVGNNYGYTF; v_gene: TRBV29-1; j_gene: TRBJ1-2
CDR3aa: CASRSRSAGELFF; v_gene: TRBV27; j_gene: TRBJ2-2
CDR3aa: CATSRKTSGGTQETQYF; v_gene: TRBV15; j_gene: TRBJ2-5
CDR3aa: CASSLAGAWPQHF; v_gene: TRBV28; j_gene: TRBJ1-5
CDR3aa: CASSQAGTRAYEQYF; v_gene: TRBV3-1; j_gene: TRBJ2-7
CDR3aa: CSAFRQVATNEKLFF; v_gene: TRBV20-1; j_gene: TRBJ1-4
CDR3aa: CASSYLDRVNYGYTF; v_gene: TRBV28; j_gene: TRBJ1-2
CDR3aa: CASSLDRLAGGLVTDTQYF; v_gene: TRBV7-2; j_gene: TRBJ2-3
CDR3aa: CASSRGGANTEAFF; v_gene: TRBV3-1; j_gene: TRBJ1-1
CDR3aa: CASSLRVAGEVTQYF; v_gene: TRBV7-2; j_gene: TRBJ2-3
CDR3aa: CASKRFGGQGAQSIQYF; v_gene: TRBV28; j_gene: TRBJ2-4
CDR3aa: CASSQGKGRHNEQFF; v_gene: TRBV4-3; j_gene: TRBJ2-1
CDR3aa: CASSSHLTGTGGATQYF; v_gene: TRBV11-2; j_gene: TRBJ2-5
CDR3aa: CASSLDKNTEAFF; v_gene: TRBV11-3; j_gene: TRBJ1-1
CDR3aa: CASSASRGYEQYF; v_gene: TRBV7-6; j_gene: TRBJ2-7
CDR3aa: CASRDREGAHSPLHF; v_gene: TRBV7-8; j_gene: TRBJ1-6
CDR3aa: CSARDAGRGTGELFF; v_gene: TRBV20-1; j_gene: TRBJ2-2
CDR3aa: CASSLPGYYEQYF; v_gene: TRBV11-2; j_gene: TRBJ2-7
CDR3aa: CASSSPQETQYF; v_gene: TRBV7-9; j_gene: TRBJ2-5
CDR3aa: CSAQDSGRAQDTQYF; v_gene: TRBV20-1; j_gene: TRBJ2-3
CDR3aa: CASRESGANVLIF; v_gene: TRBV2; j_gene: TRBJ2-6
CDR3aa: CASSQERVTDTQYF; v_gene: TRBV14; j_gene: TRBJ2-3
CDR3aa: CASKTGVAEAFF; v_gene: TRBV28; j_gene: TRBJ1-1
CDR3aa: CSVGVAGVEGETQYF; v_gene: TRBV29-1; j_gene: TRBJ2-5
CDR3aa: CASSLDGTGGGQPQHF; v_gene: TRBV5-1; j_gene: TRBJ1-5
CDR3aa: CAWHRGGSASYEQYF; v_gene: TRBV30; j_gene: TRBJ2-7
CDR3aa: CASSLTRAPSGANVLTF; v_gene: TRBV6-1; j_gene: TRBJ2-6
CDR3aa: CASSSTLASSLQETQYF; v_gene: TRBV7-2; j_gene: TRBJ2-5
CDR3aa: CASRRNGGHTEAFF; v_gene: TRBV14; j_gene: TRBJ1-1
CDR3aa: CSALDRGLPYNSPLHF; v_gene: TRBV20-1; j_gene: TRBJ1-6
CDR3aa: CASSLMRGNTEAFF; v_gene: TRBV28; j_gene: TRBJ1-1
CDR3aa: CATSSKSTDTQYF; v_gene: TRBV15; j_gene: TRBJ2-3
CDR3aa: CSVELGGHSYEQYF; v_gene: TRBV29-1; j_gene: TRBJ2-7
CDR3aa: CATSRDGRQSEQYF; v_gene: TRBV15; j_gene: TRBJ2-7